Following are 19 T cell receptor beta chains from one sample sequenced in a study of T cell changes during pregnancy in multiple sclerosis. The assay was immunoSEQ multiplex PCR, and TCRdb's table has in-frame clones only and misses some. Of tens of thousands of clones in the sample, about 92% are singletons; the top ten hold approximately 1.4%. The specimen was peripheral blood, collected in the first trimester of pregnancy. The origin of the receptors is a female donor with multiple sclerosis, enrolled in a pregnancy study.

CDR3 region: CASSFGQGGEKLFF. For the CDR3, the DNA is TGTGCCAGCAGTTTTGGACAGGGAGGAGAAAAACTGTTTTTT. The V and J genes are TRBV11-2 and TRBJ1-4; 8 bases align to TRBD1. The CDR3 is 14 residues long. With V trimmed by 6 bases and J by 8 bases, 8 bases remained unmatched. Germline CDR1 reads SGHAT; CDR2 reads FQNNGV.

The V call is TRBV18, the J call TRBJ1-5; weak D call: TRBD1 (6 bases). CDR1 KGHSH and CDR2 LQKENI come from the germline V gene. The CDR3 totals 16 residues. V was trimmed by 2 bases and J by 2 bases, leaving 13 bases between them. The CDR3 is CASSPIGGEGNQPQHF. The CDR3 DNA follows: TGTGCCAGCTCACCAATAGGGGGGGAAGGCAATCAGCCCCAGCATTTT.

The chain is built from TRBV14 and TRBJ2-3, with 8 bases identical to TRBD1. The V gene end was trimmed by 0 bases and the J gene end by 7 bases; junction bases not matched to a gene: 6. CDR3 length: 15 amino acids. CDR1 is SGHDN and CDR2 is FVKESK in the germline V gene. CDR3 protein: CASSQDQGALHTQYF. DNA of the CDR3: TGTGCCAGCAGCCAAGATCAGGGGGCGCTCCATACGCAGTATTTT.

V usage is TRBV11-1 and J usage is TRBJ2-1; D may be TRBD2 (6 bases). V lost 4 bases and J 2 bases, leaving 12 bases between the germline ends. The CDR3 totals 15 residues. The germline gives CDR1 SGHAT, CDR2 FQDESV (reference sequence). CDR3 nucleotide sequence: TGTGCCAGCAGCTCCGCGGGGACCCCCTACAATGAGCAGTTCTTC. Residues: CASSSAGTPYNEQFF.

In DNA form, the CDR3 reads TGTGCCAGCGGGAACAGGGGGCAGAGCGGCTACACCTTC. It yields the protein CASGNRGQSGYTF. The rearrangement joins TRBV6-5 to TRBJ1-2; 9 bases align to TRBD1. CDR1 is MNHEY, CDR2 SVGAGI, per germline. The CDR3 has 13 residues. Trimming cost V 8 bases and J 8 bases; bases outside gene matches: 9.

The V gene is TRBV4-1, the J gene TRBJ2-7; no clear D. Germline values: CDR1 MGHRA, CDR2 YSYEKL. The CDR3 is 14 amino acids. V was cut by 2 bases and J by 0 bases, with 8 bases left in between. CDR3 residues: CASSQTTVSYEQYF. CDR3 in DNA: TGCGCCAGCAGCCAAACAACAGTCTCCTACGAGCAGTACTTC.

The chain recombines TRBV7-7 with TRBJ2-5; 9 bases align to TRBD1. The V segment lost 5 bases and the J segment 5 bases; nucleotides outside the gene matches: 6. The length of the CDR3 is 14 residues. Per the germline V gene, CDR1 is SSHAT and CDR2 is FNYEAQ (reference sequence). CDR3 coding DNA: TGTGCCAGCAGCGCCCGGGACAGGGCGGAGACCCAGTACTTC. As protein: CASSARDRAETQYF.

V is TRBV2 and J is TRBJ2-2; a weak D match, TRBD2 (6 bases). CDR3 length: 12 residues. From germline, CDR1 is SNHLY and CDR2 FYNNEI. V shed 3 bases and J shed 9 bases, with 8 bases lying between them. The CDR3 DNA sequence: TGTGCCAGCAGTGACGGGAGACGGGAGCTGTTTTTT. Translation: CASSDGRRELFF.

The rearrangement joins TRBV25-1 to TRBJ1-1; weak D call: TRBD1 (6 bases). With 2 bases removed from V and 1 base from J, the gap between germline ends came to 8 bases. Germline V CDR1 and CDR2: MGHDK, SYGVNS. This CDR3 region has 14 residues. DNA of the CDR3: TGTGCCAGCAGTGAAAGGACAGCGAACACTGAAGCTTTCTTT. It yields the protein CASSERTANTEAFF.

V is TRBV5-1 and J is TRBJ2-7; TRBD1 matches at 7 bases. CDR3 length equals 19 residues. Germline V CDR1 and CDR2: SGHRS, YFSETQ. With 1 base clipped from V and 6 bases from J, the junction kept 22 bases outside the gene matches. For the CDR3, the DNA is TGCGCCAGCAGCTTGAGAAAGGTTGGCCCACGACAGGGCGATCTCGAGCAGTACTTC. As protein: CASSLRKVGPRQGDLEQYF.

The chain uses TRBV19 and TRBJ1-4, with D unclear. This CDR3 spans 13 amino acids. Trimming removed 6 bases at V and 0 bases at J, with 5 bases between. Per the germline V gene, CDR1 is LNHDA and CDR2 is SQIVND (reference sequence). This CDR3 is CASRQTTNEKLFF. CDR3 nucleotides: TGTGCCAGTAGACAGACAACTAATGAAAAACTGTTTTTT.

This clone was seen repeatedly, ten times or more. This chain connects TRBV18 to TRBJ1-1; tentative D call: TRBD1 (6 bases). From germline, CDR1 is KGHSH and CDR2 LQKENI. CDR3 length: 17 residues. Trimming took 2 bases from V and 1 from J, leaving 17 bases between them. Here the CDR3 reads CASSPVQGVDRNTEAFF. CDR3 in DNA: TGTGCCAGCTCACCAGTTCAAGGGGTGGACAGGAACACTGAAGCTTTCTTT.

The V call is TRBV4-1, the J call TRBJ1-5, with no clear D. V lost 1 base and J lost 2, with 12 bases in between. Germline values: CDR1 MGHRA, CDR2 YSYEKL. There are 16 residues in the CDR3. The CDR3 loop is CASSQVTGNGNQPQHF. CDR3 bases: TGCGCCAGCAGCCAAGTTACGGGGAACGGCAATCAGCCCCAGCATTTT.

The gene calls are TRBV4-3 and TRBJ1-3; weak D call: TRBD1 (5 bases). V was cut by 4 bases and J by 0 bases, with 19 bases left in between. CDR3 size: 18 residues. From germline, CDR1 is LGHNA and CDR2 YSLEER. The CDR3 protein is CASSLYFGGESSGNTIYF. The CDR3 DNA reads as TGCGCCAGCAGCCTCTACTTCGGGGGGGAGAGCTCTGGAAACACCATATATTTT.

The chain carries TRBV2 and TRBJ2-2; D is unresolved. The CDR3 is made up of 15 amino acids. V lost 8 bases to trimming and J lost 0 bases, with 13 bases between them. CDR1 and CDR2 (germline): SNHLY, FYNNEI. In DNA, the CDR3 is TGTGCCAGCGAATACAGTCCCGCGAACACCGGGGAGCTGTTTTTT. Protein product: CASEYSPANTGELFF.

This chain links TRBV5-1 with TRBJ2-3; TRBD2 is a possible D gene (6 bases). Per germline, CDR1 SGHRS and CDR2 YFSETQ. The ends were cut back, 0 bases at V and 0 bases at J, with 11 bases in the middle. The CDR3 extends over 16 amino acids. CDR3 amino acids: CASSLGWRDSTDTQYF. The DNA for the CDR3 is TGCGCCAGCAGCTTGGGTTGGAGGGATAGCACAGATACGCAGTATTTT. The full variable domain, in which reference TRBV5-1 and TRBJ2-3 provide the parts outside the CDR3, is KAGVTQTPRYLIKTRGQQVTLSCSPISGHRSVSWYQQTPGQGLQFLFEYFSETQRNKGNFPGRFSGRQFSNSRSEMNVSTLELGDSALYLCASSLGWRDSTDTQYFGPGTRLTVL.

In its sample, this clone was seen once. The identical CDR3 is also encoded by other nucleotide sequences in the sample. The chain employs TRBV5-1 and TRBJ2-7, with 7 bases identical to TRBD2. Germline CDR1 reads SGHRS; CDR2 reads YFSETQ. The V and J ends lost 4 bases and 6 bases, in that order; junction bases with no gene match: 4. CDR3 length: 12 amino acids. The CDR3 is CASSLSGGEQYF. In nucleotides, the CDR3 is TGCGCCAGCAGCCTCTCGGGGGGCGAGCAGTACTTC.

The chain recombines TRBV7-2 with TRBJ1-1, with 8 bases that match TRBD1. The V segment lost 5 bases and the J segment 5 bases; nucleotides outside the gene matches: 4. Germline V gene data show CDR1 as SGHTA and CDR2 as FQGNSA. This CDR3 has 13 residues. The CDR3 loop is CASSPNRGTEAFF. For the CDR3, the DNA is TGTGCCAGCAGCCCCAACAGGGGGACTGAAGCTTTCTTT.

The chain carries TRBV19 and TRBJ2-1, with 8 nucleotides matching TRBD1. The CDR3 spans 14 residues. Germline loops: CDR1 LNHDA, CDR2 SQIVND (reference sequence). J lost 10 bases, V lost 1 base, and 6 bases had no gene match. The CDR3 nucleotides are TGTGCCAGTAGTATAGGCCAGGGGGCGGGAGAGCAGTTCTTC. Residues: CASSIGQGAGEQFF.